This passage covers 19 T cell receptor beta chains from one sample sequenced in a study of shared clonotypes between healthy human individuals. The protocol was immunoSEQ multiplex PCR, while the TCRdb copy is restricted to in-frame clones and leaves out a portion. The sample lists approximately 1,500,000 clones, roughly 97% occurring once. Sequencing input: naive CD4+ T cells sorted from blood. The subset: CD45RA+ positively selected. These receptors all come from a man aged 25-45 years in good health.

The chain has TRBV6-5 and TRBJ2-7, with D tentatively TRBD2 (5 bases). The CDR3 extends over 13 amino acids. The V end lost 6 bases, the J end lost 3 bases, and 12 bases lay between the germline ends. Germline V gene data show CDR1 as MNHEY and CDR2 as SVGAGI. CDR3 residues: CASSRGGDYEQYF. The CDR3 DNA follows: TGTGCCAGCAGCCGAGGAGGAGACTACGAGCAGTACTTC.

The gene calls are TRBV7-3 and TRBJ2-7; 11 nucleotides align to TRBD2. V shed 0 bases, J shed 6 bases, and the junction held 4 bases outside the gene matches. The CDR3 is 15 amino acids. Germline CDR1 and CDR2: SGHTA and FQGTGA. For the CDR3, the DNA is TGTGCCAGCAGCTTAACACTAGCGGGAGTATCCGAGCAGTACTTC. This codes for CASSLTLAGVSEQYF. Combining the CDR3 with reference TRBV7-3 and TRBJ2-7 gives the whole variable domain GAGVSQTPSNKVTEKGKYVELRCDPISGHTALYWYRQSLGQGPEFLIYFQGTGAADDSGLPNDRFFAVRPEGSVSTLKIQRTERGDSAVYLCASSLTLAGVSEQYFGPGTRLTVT.

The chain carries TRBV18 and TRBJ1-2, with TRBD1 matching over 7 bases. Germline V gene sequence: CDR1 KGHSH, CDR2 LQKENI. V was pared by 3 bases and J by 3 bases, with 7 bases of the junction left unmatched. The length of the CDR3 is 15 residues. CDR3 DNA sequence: TGTGCCAGCTCACCCTTGACAGGGTTGGACTATGGCTACACCTTC. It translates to CASSPLTGLDYGYTF.

CDR3 sequence reads: CASSYNEKTYEQYF. The CDR3 nucleotides read TGTGCCAGCAGTTACAACGAAAAGACGTACGAGCAGTACTTC. The gene calls are TRBV6-5 and TRBJ2-7; D gene ambiguous. The CDR3 runs to 14 residues. Trimming cost V 2 bases and J 4 bases, with 12 bases left between them. The germline gives CDR1 MNHEY, CDR2 SVGAGI.

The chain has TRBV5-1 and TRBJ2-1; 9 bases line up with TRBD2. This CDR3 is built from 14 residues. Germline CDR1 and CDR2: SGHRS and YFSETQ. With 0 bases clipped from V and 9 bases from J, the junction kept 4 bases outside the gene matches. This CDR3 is CASSLVAGAVEQFF. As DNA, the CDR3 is TGCGCCAGCAGCTTGGTAGCGGGAGCTGTTGAGCAGTTCTTC.

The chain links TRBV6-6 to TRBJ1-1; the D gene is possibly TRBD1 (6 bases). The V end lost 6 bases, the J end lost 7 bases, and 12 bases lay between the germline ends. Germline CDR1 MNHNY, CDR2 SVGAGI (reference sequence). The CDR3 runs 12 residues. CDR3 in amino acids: CASSRGQFEAFF. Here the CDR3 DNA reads TGTGCCAGCAGCCGAGGACAGTTTGAAGCTTTCTTT.

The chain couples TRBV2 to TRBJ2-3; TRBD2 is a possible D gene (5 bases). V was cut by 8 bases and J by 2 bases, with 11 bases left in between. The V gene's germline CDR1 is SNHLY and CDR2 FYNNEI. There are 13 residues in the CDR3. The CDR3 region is CASQSDYTDTQYF. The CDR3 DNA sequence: TGTGCCAGCCAATCAGACTACACAGATACGCAGTATTTT. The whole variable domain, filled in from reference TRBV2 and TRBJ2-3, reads EPEVTQTPSHQVTQMGQEVILRCVPISNHLYFYWYRQILGQKVEFLVSFYNNEISEKSEIFDDQFSVERPDGSNFTLKIRSTKLEDSAMYFCASQSDYTDTQYFGPGTRLTVL.

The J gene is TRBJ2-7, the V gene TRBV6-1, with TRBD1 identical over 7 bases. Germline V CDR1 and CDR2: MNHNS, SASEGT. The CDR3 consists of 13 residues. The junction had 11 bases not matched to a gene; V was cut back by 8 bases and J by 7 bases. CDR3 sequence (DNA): TGTGCCAGCCATGAGAGGTCACAGGGGGAGCAGTACTTC. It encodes CASHERSQGEQYF.

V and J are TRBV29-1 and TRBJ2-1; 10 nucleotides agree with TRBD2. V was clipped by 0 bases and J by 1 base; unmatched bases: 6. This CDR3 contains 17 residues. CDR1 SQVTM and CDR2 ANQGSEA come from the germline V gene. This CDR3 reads CSVEDYLLAGSYNEQFF. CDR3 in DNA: TGCAGCGTTGAAGACTATCTACTAGCGGGATCCTACAATGAGCAGTTCTTC.

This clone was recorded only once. The CDR3 protein is CASGLAPQRNRGFQPQHF. The CDR3, as DNA: TGTGCTAGTGGTTTGGCACCCCAAAGGAACAGGGGATTTCAGCCCCAGCATTTT. This sequence joins TRBV12-5 and TRBJ1-5; TRBD1 agrees at 7 bases. CDR1 and CDR2 from the germline V gene are LGHNT and FRNRAP. The V segment lost 1 base and the J segment 6 bases; nucleotides outside the gene matches: 15. There are 18 residues in the CDR3.

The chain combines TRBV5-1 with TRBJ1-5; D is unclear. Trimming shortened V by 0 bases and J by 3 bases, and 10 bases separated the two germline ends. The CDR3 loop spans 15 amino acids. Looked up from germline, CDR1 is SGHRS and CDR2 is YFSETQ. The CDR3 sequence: CASSLEGSFNQPQHF. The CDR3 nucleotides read TGCGCCAGCAGCTTGGAGGGCAGTTTCAATCAGCCCCAGCATTTT.

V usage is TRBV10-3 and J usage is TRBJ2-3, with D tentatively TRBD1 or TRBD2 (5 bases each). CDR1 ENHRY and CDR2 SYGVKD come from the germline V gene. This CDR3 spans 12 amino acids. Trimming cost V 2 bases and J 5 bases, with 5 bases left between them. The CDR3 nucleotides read TGTGCCATCAGTGAGGGGGGAGATACGCAGTATTTT. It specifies CAISEGGDTQYF.

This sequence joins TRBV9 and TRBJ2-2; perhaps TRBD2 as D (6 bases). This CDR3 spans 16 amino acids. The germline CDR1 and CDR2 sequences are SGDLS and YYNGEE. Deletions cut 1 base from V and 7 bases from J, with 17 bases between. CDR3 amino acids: CASSVQTGREDGELFF. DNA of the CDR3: TGTGCCAGCAGCGTACAAACCGGGAGAGAGGACGGGGAGCTGTTTTTT.

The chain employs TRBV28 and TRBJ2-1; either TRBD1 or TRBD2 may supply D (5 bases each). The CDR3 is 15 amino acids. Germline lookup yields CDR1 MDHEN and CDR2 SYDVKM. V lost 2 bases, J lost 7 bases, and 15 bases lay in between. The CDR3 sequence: CASSLDWGSRNEQFF. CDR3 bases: TGTGCCAGCAGTTTAGATTGGGGGTCTCGGAATGAGCAGTTCTTC. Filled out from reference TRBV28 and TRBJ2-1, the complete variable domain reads DVKVTQSSRYLVKRTGEKVFLECVQDMDHENMFWYRQDPGLGLRLIYFSYDVKMKEKGDIPEGYSVSREKKERFSLILESASTNQTSMYLCASSLDWGSRNEQFFGPGTRLTVL.

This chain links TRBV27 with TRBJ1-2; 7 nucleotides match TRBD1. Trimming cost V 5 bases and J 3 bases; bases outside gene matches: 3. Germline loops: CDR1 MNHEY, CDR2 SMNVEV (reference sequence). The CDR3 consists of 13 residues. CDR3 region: CASSHDRDYGYTF. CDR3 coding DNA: TGTGCCAGCAGTCATGACAGGGACTATGGCTACACCTTC.

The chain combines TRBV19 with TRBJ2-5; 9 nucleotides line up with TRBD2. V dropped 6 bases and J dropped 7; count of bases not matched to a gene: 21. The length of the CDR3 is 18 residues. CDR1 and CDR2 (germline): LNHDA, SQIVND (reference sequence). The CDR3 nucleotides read TGTGCCAGTAGCCAAGGGCGGGAGGGCCCAGGGGCAAAATGGACCCAGTACTTC. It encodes CASSQGREGPGAKWTQYF. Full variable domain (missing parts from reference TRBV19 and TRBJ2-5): DGGITQSPKYLFRKEGQNVTLSCEQNLNHDAMYWYRQDPGQGLRLIYYSQIVNDFQKGDIAEGYSVSREKKESFPLTVTSAQKNPTAFYLCASSQGREGPGAKWTQYFGPGTRLLVL.

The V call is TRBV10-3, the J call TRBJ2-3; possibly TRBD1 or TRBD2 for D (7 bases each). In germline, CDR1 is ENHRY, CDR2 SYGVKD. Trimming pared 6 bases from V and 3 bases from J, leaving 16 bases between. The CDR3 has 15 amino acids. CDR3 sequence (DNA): TGTGCCATCAGCGGTAGACAGGGAGGGACAGATACGCAGTATTTT. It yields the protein CAISGRQGGTDTQYF.

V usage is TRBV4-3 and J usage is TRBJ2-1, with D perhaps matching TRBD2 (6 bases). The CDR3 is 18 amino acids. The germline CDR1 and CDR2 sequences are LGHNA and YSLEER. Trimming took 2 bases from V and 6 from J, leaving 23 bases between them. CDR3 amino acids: CASSQSLLPRSSANEQFF. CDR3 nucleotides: TGCGCCAGCAGCCAATCACTCCTCCCCCGCTCTAGCGCCAATGAGCAGTTCTTC.

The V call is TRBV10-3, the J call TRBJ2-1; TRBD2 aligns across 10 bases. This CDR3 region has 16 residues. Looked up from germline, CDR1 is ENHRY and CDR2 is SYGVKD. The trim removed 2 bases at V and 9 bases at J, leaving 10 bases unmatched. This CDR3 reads CAISEMASGSASEQFF. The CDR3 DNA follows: TGTGCCATCAGTGAGATGGCTAGCGGGAGCGCGAGTGAGCAGTTCTTC.